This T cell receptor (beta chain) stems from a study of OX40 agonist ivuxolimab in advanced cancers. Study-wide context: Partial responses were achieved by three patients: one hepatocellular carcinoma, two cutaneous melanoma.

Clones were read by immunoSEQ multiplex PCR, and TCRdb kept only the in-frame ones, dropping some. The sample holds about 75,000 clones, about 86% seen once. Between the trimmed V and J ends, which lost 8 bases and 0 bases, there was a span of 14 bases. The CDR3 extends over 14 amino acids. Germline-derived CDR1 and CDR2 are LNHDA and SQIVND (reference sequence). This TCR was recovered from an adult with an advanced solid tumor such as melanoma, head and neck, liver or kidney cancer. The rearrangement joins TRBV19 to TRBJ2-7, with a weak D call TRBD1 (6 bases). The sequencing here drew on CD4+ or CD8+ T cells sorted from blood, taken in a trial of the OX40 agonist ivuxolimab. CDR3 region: CASRDTGYSYEQYF. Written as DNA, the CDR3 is TGTGCCAGTCGAGATACAGGGTACTCCTACGAGCAGTACTTC.